The source of this T cell receptor (beta chain) is a study of shared clonotypes between healthy human individuals. CDR1 is SGHRS and CDR2 is YFSETQ in the germline V gene. V shed 4 bases, J shed 4 bases, and the junction held 8 bases outside the gene matches. The CDR3 consists of 15 residues. The protocol was immunoSEQ multiplex PCR, while the TCRdb copy is restricted to in-frame clones and leaves out a portion. Here the sample spans millions of clones, over 85% being singletons. Source material: naive CD4+ T cells from PBMCs. This sample's subset: CD45RA+ positively selected. The gene calls are TRBV5-1 and TRBJ1-2; TRBD1 agrees at 9 bases. The TCR comes from a young man in good health. Some clones in this sample may be carry-over from other donors' samples. The CDR3 sequence: CASSTLQGAGYGYTF. The DNA of the CDR3 is TGCGCCAGCAGCACACTACAGGGGGCGGGCTATGGCTACACCTTC.